This T cell receptor beta chain was documented in a study of T cells after yellow fever vaccination. On the study more broadly: Any fraction with a low cell number was prepared using SMART-Seq v4 Ultra Low Input. Findings and limits, study-wide: One caveat is that FACS-sorted repertoires could contain abundant clonotypes contaminating from the bulk population. Among primary-vaccination clones, most reappeared after the booster, at around 97% for CD4 and 88% for CD8.

The 5'RACE template-switching step produced TCR cDNA and added a universal primer site and UMIs. TCRdb re-analysed the 5' RACE reads in MiXCR, keeping a single row per CDR3 protein. The sample has a few hundred thousand distinct CDR3 sequences, around 3.1% seen once. On this clonotype itself: Antigen unknown.

The starting material was CD4+ T cells sorted from PBMCs, obtained 10 days after the yellow fever booster vaccination. The source of this sequence is a young man who received the YFV17D yellow fever vaccine.

The CDR3 bases are TGTGCCAGCTCCCCCACCCAGGGAGCTGAAGCTTTCTTT. Translated: CASSPTQGAEAFF. The chain carries TRBV18 and TRBJ1-1; weak D call: TRBD1 (5 bases). The CDR3 has 13 residues. CDR1 and CDR2 (germline): KGHSH, LQKENI. Trimming removed 6 bases from V and 6 bases from J, with 14 bases in between.